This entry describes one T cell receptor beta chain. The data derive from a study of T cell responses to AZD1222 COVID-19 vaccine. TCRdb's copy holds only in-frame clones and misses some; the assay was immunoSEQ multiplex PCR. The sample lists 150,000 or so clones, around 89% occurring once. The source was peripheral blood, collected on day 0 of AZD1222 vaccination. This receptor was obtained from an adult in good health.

This chain's CDR3 is CASSLKASGNTDTQYF. The CDR3 bases are TGTGCCAGCAGCTTGAAAGCTAGCGGGAACACAGATACGCAGTATTTT. The chain couples TRBV5-4 to TRBJ2-3; 9 nucleotides align to TRBD2. This CDR3 has 16 residues. V lost 1 base and J lost 2; bases outside the gene matches: 5. Germline V gives CDR1 SGHNT, CDR2 YYREEE (reference sequence).